The 28 T cell receptor beta chains below were found in one sample sequenced in a study of cytomegalovirus exposure and HLA in healthy donors. Primers for the PCR totalled 60 Vbeta and 13 Jbeta. Assay used: immunoSEQ multiplex PCR; TCRdb lists only in-frame clones, some missing. This table holds around 97,000 clones, around a tenth found once. Sequencing was carried out using PBMCs. These receptors were collected from a middle-aged man in good health and CMV-seropositive.

The chain employs TRBV7-2 and TRBJ1-6; D call uncertain. The CDR3 loop spans 13 amino acids. Looked up from germline, CDR1 is SGHTA and CDR2 is FQGNSA. V was clipped by 1 base and J by 9 bases, with 7 bases between them. The CDR3 sequence: CASSLGGLSPLHF. Here the CDR3 DNA reads TGTGCCAGCAGCTTAGGAGGGCTTTCACCCCTCCACTTT.

This clone was observed a handful of times. The chain recombines TRBV5-1 with TRBJ1-1; D unresolved. Looked up from germline, CDR1 is SGHRS and CDR2 is YFSETQ. V was clipped by 0 bases and J by 4 bases, with 10 bases between them. The CDR3 is made up of 14 amino acids. The CDR3 DNA is TGCGCCAGCAGCTTGGGACAACGGGGCACTGAAGCTTTCTTT. It translates to CASSLGQRGTEAFF. Using reference TRBV5-1 and TRBJ1-1 for the parts outside the CDR3, the full variable domain is KAGVTQTPRYLIKTRGQQVTLSCSPISGHRSVSWYQQTPGQGLQFLFEYFSETQRNKGNFPGRFSGRQFSNSRSEMNVSTLELGDSALYLCASSLGQRGTEAFFGQGTRLTVV.

This sequence joins TRBV5-1 and TRBJ2-1; D possibly corresponds to TRBD2 (6 bases). Trimming took off 3 bases at V and 0 bases at J, with 16 bases between the two ends. This CDR3 contains 17 residues. The V gene's germline CDR1 is SGHRS and CDR2 YFSETQ. The CDR3 region is CASSWGQRASSYNEQFF. The CDR3 DNA follows: TGCGCCAGCAGCTGGGGTCAGCGGGCAAGCTCCTACAATGAGCAGTTCTTC. Full variable domain (outside the CDR3, taken from reference TRBV5-1 and TRBJ2-1): KAGVTQTPRYLIKTRGQQVTLSCSPISGHRSVSWYQQTPGQGLQFLFEYFSETQRNKGNFPGRFSGRQFSNSRSEMNVSTLELGDSALYLCASSWGQRASSYNEQFFGPGTRLTVL.

The rearrangement joins TRBV4-3 to TRBJ2-7; a weak D match, TRBD2 (5 bases). The CDR3 has 15 amino acids. V lost 2 bases and J 3 bases, leaving 14 bases between the germline ends. The V gene's germline CDR1 is LGHNA and CDR2 YSLEER. The CDR3 DNA reads TGCGCCAGCAGCCAATCACGGGGTTCCCTCTACGAGCAGTACTTC. It is translated as CASSQSRGSLYEQYF.

This clone was counted a few times. One end of the junction is discordant with germline, which a read error may explain. This rearrangement joins TRBV7-7 to TRBJ2-1, with 8 bases aligning to TRBD2. This CDR3 has 16 amino acids. CDR1 SSHAT and CDR2 FNYEAQ come from the germline V gene (reference sequence). The CDR3 region has the DNA TGTGCTAGCAGCACGACCCCTTTAGCGGGAAACAATGAGCAGTTCTTC. It yields the protein CASSTTPLAGNNEQFF.

The chain has TRBV10-3 and TRBJ2-5, with a possible D match to TRBD1 (5 bases). V lost 11 bases to trimming and J lost 3 bases, with 16 bases between them. CDR1 and CDR2 (germline): ENHRY, SYGVKD. CDR3 length: 13 residues. CDR3 protein: CASRQAGKETQYF. CDR3 DNA sequence: TGTGCCTCTCGTCAGGCAGGGAAAGAGACCCAGTACTTC.

The V call is TRBV6-6, the J call TRBJ1-5; D is perhaps TRBD1 (6 bases). This CDR3 has 16 amino acids. V shed 0 bases and J shed 1 base, with 10 bases lying between them. The germline V gene has CDR1 MNHNY and CDR2 SVGAGI (reference sequence). The CDR3 here is CASSYSTGVSNQPQHF. CDR3 DNA: TGTGCCAGCAGTTACTCGACAGGAGTCAGCAATCAGCCCCAGCATTTT.

CDR3 DNA sequence: TGTGCCAGCAGCCCCCTCGCGGGAGGGACGGGAGCCGGTACGCAGTATTTT. Protein: CASSPLAGGTGAGTQYF. V usage is TRBV11-2 and J usage is TRBJ2-3, with 9 bases matching TRBD2. CDR3 size: 17 residues. The V gene's germline CDR1 is SGHAT and CDR2 FQNNGV. V trimming: 5 bases; J trimming: 8 bases; junction bases outside the gene matches: 17. Drawing the rest from reference TRBV11-2 and TRBJ2-3, the complete variable domain is EAGVAQSPRYKIIEKRQSVAFWCNPISGHATLYWYQQILGQGPKLLIQFQNNGVVDDSQLPKDRFSAERLKGVDSTLKIQPAKLEDSAVYLCASSPLAGGTGAGTQYFGPGTRLTVL.

This clone was seen only a few times. This chain links TRBV14 with TRBJ2-1, with D possibly TRBD2 on 6 matching bases. This CDR3 comprises 18 residues. Germline values: CDR1 SGHDN, CDR2 FVKESK. V was clipped by 3 bases and J by 1 base, with 19 bases between them. The CDR3 nucleotides are TGTGCCAGCAGCCATGTAAGCGGGTTTTCAGGATCCTACAATGAGCAGTTCTTC. Translated: CASSHVSGFSGSYNEQFF.

This clone appeared a few times. The CDR3 reads CASSLSFSSYNEQFF. CDR3 coding DNA: TGTGCCAGCAGCTTAAGCTTTTCCTCCTACAATGAGCAGTTCTTC. The genes are TRBV7-2 and TRBJ2-1; D remains unclear. Germline V gene sequence: CDR1 SGHTA, CDR2 FQGNSA. The CDR3 covers 15 residues. The germline V and J ends were trimmed by 2 bases and 0 bases, with 8 bases remaining between them.

This clone was seen a handful of times. The genes are TRBV7-9 and TRBJ2-2; a possible D gene is TRBD2 (5 bases). Trimming removed 3 bases from V and 6 bases from J, with 20 bases in between. The CDR3 is made up of 17 amino acids. Germline CDR1 and CDR2: SEHNR and FQNEAQ (reference sequence). In DNA form, the CDR3 reads TGTGCCAGCAGCTTCCTAGCCGAGGGCCATGAGCCCGGGGAGCTGTTTTTT. Encoded protein: CASSFLAEGHEPGELFF.

The rearrangement joins TRBV6-1 to TRBJ2-6; the D gene is possibly TRBD2 (6 bases). Germline V CDR1 and CDR2: MNHNS, SASEGT. The V gene lost 6 bases and the J gene lost 2 bases, with 11 bases spanning the gap. The CDR3 sequence is 15 residues long. The CDR3 here is CASREGAAGANVLTF. CDR3 DNA sequence: TGTGCCAGCAGGGAGGGTGCGGCTGGGGCCAACGTCCTGACTTTC.

The V call is TRBV19, the J call TRBJ2-3, with 8 nucleotides matching TRBD2. V gave up 10 bases and J gave up 1 base; unmatched junction bases: 7. Germline V gene data show CDR1 as LNHDA and CDR2 as SQIVND (reference sequence). CDR3 size: 14 residues. CDR3 in amino acids: CATSGGPGTDTQYF. The CDR3 coding sequence is TGTGCCACTTCGGGAGGGCCTGGCACAGATACGCAGTATTTT.

This clone was seen ten or more times. The CDR3 loop reads CASSPAGRGDWGYTF. For the CDR3, the DNA is TGTGCCAGCAGTCCTGCAGGCAGGGGCGACTGGGGCTACACCTTC. The chain couples TRBV28 to TRBJ1-2, with D perhaps matching TRBD1 (6 bases). Germline CDR1 and CDR2: MDHEN and SYDVKM. V was shortened by 5 bases and J by 8 bases, with 21 bases between the two germline ends. CDR3 length: 15 residues.

The chain is built from TRBV11-3 and TRBJ2-2; 10 bases are shared with TRBD1. Germline CDR1 and CDR2: SGHNT and YENEEA. CDR3 length: 15 residues. V lost 8 bases to trimming and J lost 4 bases; unmatched junction nucleotides: 7. CDR3 bases: TGTGCCAGCTCTAGGGGGACAGGGGTCACCGGGGAGCTGTTTTTT. This translates into CASSRGTGVTGELFF.

The rearrangement uses TRBV5-1 and TRBJ1-1; a weak D match, TRBD1 (6 bases). This CDR3 region has 13 residues. Germline CDR1 and CDR2: SGHRS and YFSETQ. Trimming cost V 4 bases and J 11 bases, with 18 bases left between them. The CDR3: CASSPSGGAIAFF. The CDR3 DNA sequence: TGCGCCAGCAGCCCGTCCGGGGGGGCTATTGCTTTCTTT.

In DNA, the CDR3 is TGTGCCAGCAGCGCCCGACTAGTCAATGAGCAGTTCTTC. Translating gives CASSARLVNEQFF. The gene calls are TRBV11-2 and TRBJ2-1; D perhaps matches TRBD2 (6 bases). Germline V gene data show CDR1 as SGHAT and CDR2 as FQNNGV. V lost 5 bases and J 6 bases, leaving 11 bases between the germline ends. The CDR3 sequence is 13 residues long.

J is TRBJ1-1 and V is TRBV6-1, with D possibly TRBD1 on 5 matching bases. Germline CDR1 MNHNS, CDR2 SASEGT. The CDR3 runs to 13 residues. The germline V and J ends were trimmed by 11 bases and 0 bases, with 13 bases remaining between them. For the CDR3, the DNA is TGTGCCTCAGCGACAGATTTGAACACTGAAGCTTTCTTT. Translation: CASATDLNTEAFF.

The chain combines TRBV5-1 with TRBJ2-5, with a possible D match to TRBD2 (5 bases). CDR1 is SGHRS and CDR2 is YFSETQ in the germline V gene. V was cut by 4 bases and J by 4 bases, with 17 bases left in between. The CDR3 is 15 amino acids. CDR3 sequence (DNA): TGCGCCAGCAGCAGACCGCAGGCGGGTGTAGAGACCCAGTACTTC. Protein sequence: CASSRPQAGVETQYF.

The chain couples TRBV5-6 to TRBJ2-6, with 7 bases aligning to TRBD2. In germline, CDR1 is SGHDT, CDR2 YYEEEE. This CDR3 contains 19 residues. Unmatched junction bases numbered 13, after V lost 4 bases and J lost 0 bases. DNA for the CDR3: TGTGCCAGCAGCCTGGGGGGGGGAGTAACATTCTCTGGGGCCAACGTCCTGACTTTC. Its protein product is CASSLGGGVTFSGANVLTF. The complete variable domain, with remaining parts taken from reference TRBV5-6 and TRBJ2-6, reads DAGVTQSPTHLIKTRGQQVTLRCSPKSGHDTVSWYQQALGQGPQFIFQYYEEEERQRGNFPDRFSGHQFPNYSSELNVNALLLGDSALYLCASSLGGGVTFSGANVLTFGAGSRLTVL.

The chain is built from TRBV6-6 and TRBJ1-2; D might be TRBD1 (5 bases). Per germline, CDR1 MNHNY and CDR2 SVGAGI (reference sequence). The CDR3 is 15 amino acids. V was clipped by 0 bases and J by 3 bases, with 11 bases between them. DNA for the CDR3: TGTGCCAGCAGTTACTCGAGCGGGGCTTACTATGGCTACACCTTC. It specifies CASSYSSGAYYGYTF.

Only a few counts were recorded for this clone. CDR3 protein: CSVATGGQASPLHF. The CDR3 DNA reads TGCAGCGTTGCAACGGGGGGACAGGCTTCACCCCTCCACTTT. The chain recombines TRBV29-1 with TRBJ1-6; 8 bases are a match to TRBD1. The CDR3 covers 14 residues. The junction had 8 bases not matched to a gene; V was cut back by 4 bases and J by 9 bases. Germline V gene sequence: CDR1 SQVTM, CDR2 ANQGSEA.

This clone showed up just a few times. The CDR3 DNA reads TGTGCCAGCAGCTTAGGCGGCGGCCTGGGAGAGACCCAGTACTTC. Translating it yields CASSLGGGLGETQYF. The chain combines TRBV13 with TRBJ2-5, with D uncertain. CDR1 and CDR2 from the germline V gene are PRHDT and FYEKMQ (reference sequence). Trimming stripped 0 bases from V and 4 bases from J, with 12 bases between. The CDR3 runs to 15 residues. The full variable domain, completed using reference TRBV13 and TRBJ2-5, is AAGVIQSPRHLIKEKRETATLKCYPIPRHDTVYWYQQGPGQDPQFLISFYEKMQSDKGSIPDRFSAQQFSDYHSELNMSSLELGDSALYFCASSLGGGLGETQYFGPGTRLLVL.

This sequence joins TRBV7-2 and TRBJ1-2; D remains unclear. Trimming removed 3 bases at V and 10 bases at J, with 15 bases between. The CDR3 covers 13 residues. Looked up from germline, CDR1 is SGHTA and CDR2 is FQGNSA. The CDR3 sequence: CASSFLRVDDYTF. CDR3 bases: TGTGCCAGCAGCTTCCTTCGGGTAGATGACTACACCTTC.

This clone was seen more than once but under ten times. The V gene is TRBV7-6, the J gene TRBJ2-1; D possibly corresponds to TRBD1 (6 bases). Germline CDR1 reads SGHVS; CDR2 reads FNYEAQ. Trimming took off 5 bases at V and 0 bases at J, with 11 bases between the two ends. The CDR3 runs to 15 residues. The CDR3 region is CASSRGQSSYNEQFF. CDR3 sequence (DNA): TGTGCCAGCAGCAGAGGACAGAGCTCCTACAATGAGCAGTTCTTC.

This rearrangement joins TRBV6-6 to TRBJ1-5, with D perhaps matching TRBD1 (5 bases). The CDR3 runs 15 residues. Germline CDR1 and CDR2: MNHNY and SVGAGI (reference sequence). V lost 7 bases, J lost 7 bases, and 20 bases lay in between. CDR3 residues: CASTTSEGRGQPQHF. Written as DNA, the CDR3 is TGTGCCAGCACCACCTCGGAGGGGAGAGGACAGCCCCAGCATTTT.

The chain joins TRBV28 to TRBJ1-5; D is unresolved. The CDR3 covers 13 residues. V was trimmed by 7 bases and J by 4 bases, leaving 11 bases between them. Germline V gene lookup returns CDR1 MDHEN and CDR2 SYDVKM. This chain's CDR3 is CASIGDLNQPQHF. The DNA for the CDR3 is TGTGCCAGCATCGGGGATCTGAATCAGCCCCAGCATTTT.

This clone appeared many times. The chain employs TRBV28 and TRBJ2-7, with TRBD1 identical over 9 bases. J lost 5 bases, V lost 5 bases, and 10 bases had no gene match. From germline, CDR1 is MDHEN and CDR2 SYDVKM. The CDR3 length is 15 residues. DNA of the CDR3: TGTGCCAGCAGTCCGTCCGGGACAGGGAACCACGAGCAGTACTTC. The encoded protein is CASSPSGTGNHEQYF.